This TCR beta chain was recovered during a study of CXCR3-negative and CXCR3-positive naive CD8 T cells. Via 5' RACE with UMI labels, TRB cDNA libraries were prepared. No DNA is given; TCRdb re-called the 5' RACE reads and lists each CDR3 protein once. In all, the sample yields 35,000 to 45,000 distinct CDR3 sequences. The clonotype originates from a human donor in good health. Some clones in this sample may be carry-over from other donors' samples. The sample taken for sequencing was naive CXCR3- CD8+ T cells from blood. The subset: CD45RO-CCR7+CD27+CD95- naive CD8+ T cells lacking CXCR3 (TNR3-).

The CDR3: CASSLLGVAGGPDEQYF. The chain is built from TRBV7-2 and TRBJ2-7; TCRdb returns TRBD2, unconfirmable since there is no DNA. The germline CDR1 and CDR2 sequences are SGHTA and FQGNSA. This CDR3 contains 17 residues.